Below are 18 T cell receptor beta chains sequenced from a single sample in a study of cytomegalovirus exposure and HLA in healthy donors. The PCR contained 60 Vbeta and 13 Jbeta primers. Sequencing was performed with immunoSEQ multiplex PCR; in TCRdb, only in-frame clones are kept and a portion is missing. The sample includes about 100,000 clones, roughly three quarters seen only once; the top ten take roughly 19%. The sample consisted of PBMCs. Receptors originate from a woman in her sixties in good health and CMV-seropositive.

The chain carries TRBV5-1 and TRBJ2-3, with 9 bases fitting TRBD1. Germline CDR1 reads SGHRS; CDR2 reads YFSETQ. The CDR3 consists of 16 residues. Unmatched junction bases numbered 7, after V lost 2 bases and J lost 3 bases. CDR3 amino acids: CASSFTGTGMTDTQYF. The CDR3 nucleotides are TGCGCCAGCAGCTTTACCGGGACAGGGATGACAGATACGCAGTATTTT.

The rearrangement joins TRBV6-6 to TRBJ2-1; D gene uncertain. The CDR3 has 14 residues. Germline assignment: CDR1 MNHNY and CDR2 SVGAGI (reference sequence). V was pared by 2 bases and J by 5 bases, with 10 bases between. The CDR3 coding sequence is TGTGCCAGCAGTTACACTAAATTCGACAATGAGCAGTTCTTC. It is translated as CASSYTKFDNEQFF.

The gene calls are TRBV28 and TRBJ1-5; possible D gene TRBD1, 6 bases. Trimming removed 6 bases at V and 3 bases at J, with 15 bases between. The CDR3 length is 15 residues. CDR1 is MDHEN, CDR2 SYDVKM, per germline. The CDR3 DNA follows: TGTGCCAGCAGACCTCAGGGGAATTTCAATCAGCCCCAGCATTTT. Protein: CASRPQGNFNQPQHF.

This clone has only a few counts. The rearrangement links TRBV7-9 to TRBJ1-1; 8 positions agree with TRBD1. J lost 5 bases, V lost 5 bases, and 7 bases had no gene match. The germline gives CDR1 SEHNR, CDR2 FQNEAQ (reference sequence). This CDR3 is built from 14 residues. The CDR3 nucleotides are TGTGCCAGCAGCCCGCTCTACAGGGGGACTGAAGCTTTCTTT. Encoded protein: CASSPLYRGTEAFF. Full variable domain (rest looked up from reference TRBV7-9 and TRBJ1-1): DTGVSQNPRHKITKRGQNVTFRCDPISEHNRLYWYRQTLGQGPEFLTYFQNEAQLEKSRLLSDRFSAERPKGSFSTLEIQRTEQGDSAMYLCASSPLYRGTEAFFGQGTRLTVV.

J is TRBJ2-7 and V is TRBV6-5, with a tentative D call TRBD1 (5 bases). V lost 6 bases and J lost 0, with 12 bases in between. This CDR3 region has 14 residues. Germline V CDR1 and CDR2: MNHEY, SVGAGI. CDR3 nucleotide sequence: TGTGCCAGCAGCCTCAGACAGTCCTCCTACGAGCAGTACTTC. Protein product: CASSLRQSSYEQYF.

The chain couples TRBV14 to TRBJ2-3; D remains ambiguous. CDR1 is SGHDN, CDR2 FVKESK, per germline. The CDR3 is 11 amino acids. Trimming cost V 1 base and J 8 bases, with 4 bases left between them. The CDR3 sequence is CASSQGGTQYF. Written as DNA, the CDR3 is TGTGCCAGCAGCCAAGGAGGTACGCAGTATTTT. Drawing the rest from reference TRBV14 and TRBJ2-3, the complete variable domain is EAGVTQFPSHSVIEKGQTVTLRCDPISGHDNLYWYRRVMGKEIKFLLHFVKESKQDESGMPNNRFLAERTGGTYSTLKVQPAELEDSGVYFCASSQGGTQYFGPGTRLTVL.

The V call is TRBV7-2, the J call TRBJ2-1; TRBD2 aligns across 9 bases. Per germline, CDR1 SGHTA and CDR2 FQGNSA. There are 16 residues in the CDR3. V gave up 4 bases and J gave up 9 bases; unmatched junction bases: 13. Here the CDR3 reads CASSSPEAGGYGEQFF. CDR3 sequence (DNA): TGTGCCAGCAGCTCTCCGGAGGCGGGAGGGTACGGTGAGCAGTTCTTC. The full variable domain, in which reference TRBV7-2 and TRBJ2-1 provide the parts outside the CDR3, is GAGVSQSPSNKVTEKGKDVELRCDPISGHTALYWYRQSLGQGLEFLIYFQGNSAPDKSGLPSDRFSAERTGGSVSTLTIQRTQQEDSAVYLCASSSPEAGGYGEQFFGPGTRLTVL.

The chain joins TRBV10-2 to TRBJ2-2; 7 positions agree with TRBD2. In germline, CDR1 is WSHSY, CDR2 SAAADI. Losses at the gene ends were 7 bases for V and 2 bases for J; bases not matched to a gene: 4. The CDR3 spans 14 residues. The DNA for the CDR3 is TGCGCCAGCAAGGGGAGGGGTAACACCGGGGAGCTGTTTTTT. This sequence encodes CASKGRGNTGELFF.

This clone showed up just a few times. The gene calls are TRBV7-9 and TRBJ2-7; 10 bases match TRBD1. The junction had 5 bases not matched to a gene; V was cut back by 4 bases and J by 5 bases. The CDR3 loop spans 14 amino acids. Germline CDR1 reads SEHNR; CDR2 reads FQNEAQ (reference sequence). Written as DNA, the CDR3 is TGTGCCAGCAGCTCAAGACAGGGGGCGAACGAGCAGTACTTC. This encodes CASSSRQGANEQYF.

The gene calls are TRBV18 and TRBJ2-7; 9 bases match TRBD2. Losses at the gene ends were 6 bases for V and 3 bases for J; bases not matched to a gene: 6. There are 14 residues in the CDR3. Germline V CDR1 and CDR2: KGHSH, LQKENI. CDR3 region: CASSKQRGDYEQYF. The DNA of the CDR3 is TGTGCCAGCTCCAAGCAGCGGGGGGACTACGAGCAGTACTTC.

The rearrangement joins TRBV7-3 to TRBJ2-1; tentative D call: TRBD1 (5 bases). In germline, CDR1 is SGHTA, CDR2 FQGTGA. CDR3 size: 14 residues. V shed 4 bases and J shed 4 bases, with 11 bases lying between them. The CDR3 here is CASSSPGPYNEQFF. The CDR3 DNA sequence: TGTGCCAGCAGCTCACCAGGGCCTTACAATGAGCAGTTCTTC.

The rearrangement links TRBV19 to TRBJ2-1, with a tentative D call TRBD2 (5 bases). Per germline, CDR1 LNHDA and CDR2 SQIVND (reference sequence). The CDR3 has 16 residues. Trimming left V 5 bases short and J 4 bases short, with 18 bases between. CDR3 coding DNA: TGTGCCAGTAGTTTATTTGGGAGATCATCTTACAATGAGCAGTTCTTC. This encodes CASSLFGRSSYNEQFF.

The CDR3: CASSSTGSPGNTIYF. The CDR3 DNA reads as TGTGCCAGCAGCTCAACAGGGAGCCCTGGAAACACCATATATTTT. V gene TRBV7-2 combines with J gene TRBJ1-3, with a weak D call TRBD1 (6 bases). Germline V gene lookup returns CDR1 SGHTA and CDR2 FQGNSA. With 4 bases removed from V and 2 bases from J, the gap between germline ends came to 12 bases. The length of the CDR3 is 15 residues. The whole variable domain, remainder taken from reference TRBV7-2 and TRBJ1-3, is GAGVSQSPSNKVTEKGKDVELRCDPISGHTALYWYRQSLGQGLEFLIYFQGNSAPDKSGLPSDRFSAERTGGSVSTLTIQRTQQEDSAVYLCASSSTGSPGNTIYFGEGSWLTVV.

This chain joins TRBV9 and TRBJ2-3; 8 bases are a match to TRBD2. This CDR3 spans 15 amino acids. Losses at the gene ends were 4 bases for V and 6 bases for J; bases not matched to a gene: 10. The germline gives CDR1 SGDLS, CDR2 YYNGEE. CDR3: CASSHVGGGSDTQYF. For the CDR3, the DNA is TGTGCCAGCAGCCATGTTGGCGGGGGGTCGGATACGCAGTATTTT.

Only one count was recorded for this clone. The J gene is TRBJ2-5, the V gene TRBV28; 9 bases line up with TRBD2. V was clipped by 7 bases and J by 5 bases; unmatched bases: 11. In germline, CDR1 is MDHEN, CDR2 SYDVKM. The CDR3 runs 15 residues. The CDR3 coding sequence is TGTGCCAGCATCCCTGGTAGCGGGAGTGGGGAGACCCAGTACTTC. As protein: CASIPGSGSGETQYF.

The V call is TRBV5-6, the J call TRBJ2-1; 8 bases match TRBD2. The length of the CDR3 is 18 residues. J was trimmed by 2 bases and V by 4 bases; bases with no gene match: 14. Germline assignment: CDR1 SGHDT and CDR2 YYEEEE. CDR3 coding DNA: TGTGCCAGCAGCCTCACCATAAGAACTAGCGGACCCTACAATGAGCAGTTCTTC. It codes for CASSLTIRTSGPYNEQFF.

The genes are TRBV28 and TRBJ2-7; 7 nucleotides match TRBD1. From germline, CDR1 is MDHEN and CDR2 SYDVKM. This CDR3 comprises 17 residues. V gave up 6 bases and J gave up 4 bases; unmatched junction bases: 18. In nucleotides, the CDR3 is TGTGCCAGCAGCCCTCAGGGCGCGACAGGGCTGCGGTACGAGCAGTACTTC. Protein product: CASSPQGATGLRYEQYF.

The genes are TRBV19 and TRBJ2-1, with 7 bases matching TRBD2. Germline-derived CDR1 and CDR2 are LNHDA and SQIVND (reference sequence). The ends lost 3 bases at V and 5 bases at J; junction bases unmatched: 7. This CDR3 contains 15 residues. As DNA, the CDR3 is TGTGCCAGTAGTATGGGCGGGAGTCAAAACAATGAGCAGTTCTTC. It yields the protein CASSMGGSQNNEQFF.